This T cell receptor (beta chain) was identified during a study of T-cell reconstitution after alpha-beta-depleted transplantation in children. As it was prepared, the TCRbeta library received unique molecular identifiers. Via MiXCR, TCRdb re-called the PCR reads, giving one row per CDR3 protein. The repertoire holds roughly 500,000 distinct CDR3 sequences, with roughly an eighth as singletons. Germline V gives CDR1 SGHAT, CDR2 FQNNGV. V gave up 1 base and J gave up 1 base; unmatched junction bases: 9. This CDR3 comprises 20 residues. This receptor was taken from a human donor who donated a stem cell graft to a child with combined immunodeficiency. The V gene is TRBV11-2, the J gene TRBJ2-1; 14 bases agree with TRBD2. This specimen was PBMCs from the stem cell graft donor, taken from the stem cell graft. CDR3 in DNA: TGTGCCAGCAGCTTAGGGGTGGGACTAGCGGGAGTAAGGTCCTACAATGAGCAGTTCTTC. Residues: CASSLGVGLAGVRSYNEQFF.